This T cell receptor (beta chain) was profiled in a study of radiation and T cells in renal cell carcinoma. Findings and caveats of the study: Dominant CDR3 motifs occupied more repertoire in irradiated than control tumors. In nephrectomy-only tumors, top 100 clonotypes averaged about 45%, versus 54% irradiated.

Per the germline V gene, CDR1 is GTSNPN and CDR2 is SVGIG (reference sequence). Trimming stripped 2 bases from V and 4 bases from J, with 21 bases between. CDR3 length equals 17 residues. Treatment: treatment-naive control, cytoreductive nephrectomy. Control tumor donors were several females and ten to twelve males, median age roughly 54 years. As regards this clone: Its target is not known.

Data came from immunoSEQ multiplex PCR; TCRdb stores just in-frame clones and leaves some out. The sample records about 15,000 clones, 45% to 70% being singletons. This sequence originates from a man aged 50-59 years with renal cell carcinoma. The rearrangement uses TRBV30 and TRBJ1-3; D is uncertain. The sample here was tumor tissue, taken from a patient whose treatment was nephrectomy without radiotherapy. The CDR3 spells CAWSFGPFDIFGNTIYF. The CDR3 bases are TGTGCCTGGAGTTTCGGGCCCTTCGATATTTTCGGAAACACCATATATTTT.